Below, 27 T cell receptor beta chains from the same sample are listed, as sequenced in a study of blood T cells in healthy people across ages. Using a J-beta primer mix together with a sample-barcoded 5' primer, a second PCR was run for roughly 7 to 12 cycles. TCRdb re-derived calls from the 5' RACE reads in MiXCR, one entry per CDR3 protein. The repertoire holds about 1.8 million distinct CDR3 sequences, just under 50% seen once, with less than 2.5% in the top ten. Sequencing was carried out using blood. These receptors all come from a woman aged 40-49 years in good health.

This chain connects TRBV27 to TRBJ1-2; 8 bases align to TRBD1. V dropped 6 bases and J dropped 3; count of bases not matched to a gene: 3. The CDR3 covers 13 residues. Germline V lookup: CDR1 MNHEY, CDR2 SMNVEV (reference sequence). The CDR3 DNA reads as TGTGCCAGCAGCCAGGGGGCATACTATGGCTACACCTTC. It codes for CASSQGAYYGYTF.

The rearrangement uses TRBV27 and TRBJ2-1; D uncertain. Per the germline V gene, CDR1 is MNHEY and CDR2 is SMNVEV (reference sequence). The CDR3 totals 12 residues. The V gene lost 6 bases and the J gene lost 12 bases, with 15 bases spanning the gap. This CDR3 is CASSLIPGAQFF. In nucleotides, the CDR3 is TGTGCCAGCAGCTTAATCCCGGGTGCGCAGTTCTTC.

This clonotype has only a few counts. The chain carries TRBV29-1 and TRBJ1-1; the D is unclear. Trimming removed 6 bases from V and 1 base from J, with 9 bases in between. CDR1 is SQVTM and CDR2 is ANQGSEA in the germline V gene. The CDR3 runs to 12 residues. This chain's CDR3 is CSVPGRNTEAFF. CDR3 DNA: TGCAGCGTCCCTGGACGGAACACTGAAGCTTTCTTT.

V and J are TRBV7-2 and TRBJ2-3; D possibly matches TRBD1 or TRBD2 (6 bases each). Trimming left V 1 base short and J 5 bases short, with 13 bases between. The CDR3 extends over 15 amino acids. The germline V gene has CDR1 SGHTA and CDR2 FQGNSA. The CDR3 loop reads CASSLEGGTLDTQYF. Here the CDR3 DNA reads TGTGCCAGCAGCTTAGAGGGGGGTACCCTAGATACGCAGTATTTT.

This clonotype came up a few times. This chain connects TRBV20-1 to TRBJ2-3, with a possible D match to TRBD1 (5 bases). The CDR3 is 14 amino acids. Trimming pared 3 bases from V and 2 bases from J, leaving 12 bases between. The germline V gene has CDR1 DFQATT and CDR2 SNEGSKA (reference sequence). CDR3 in DNA: TGCAGTGCTAGTACAGGTGCGGTCACAGATACGCAGTATTTT. Amino acid sequence: CSASTGAVTDTQYF.

This clonotype was recorded a few times. The rearrangement uses TRBV20-1 and TRBJ1-2; no definite D call. The CDR3 length is 13 residues. Per the germline V gene, CDR1 is DFQATT and CDR2 is SNEGSKA (reference sequence). V lost 3 bases and J lost 1, with 9 bases in between. The CDR3 sequence is CSARGGFNYGYTF. In nucleotides, the CDR3 is TGCAGTGCTAGGGGCGGGTTTAACTATGGCTACACCTTC.

V and J are TRBV20-1 and TRBJ1-3; 8 nucleotides agree with TRBD1. J gave up 2 bases and V 6 bases, and 18 bases lay outside the gene matches. The CDR3 totals 18 residues. The germline gives CDR1 DFQATT, CDR2 SNEGSKA (reference sequence). CDR3 nucleotide sequence: TGCAGTGCCTCGGGGGTCGTGCAGGACAGGGTGGCTGGAAACACCATATATTTT. As protein: CSASGVVQDRVAGNTIYF.

To note about this clonotype: The junction differs from germline at one of its ends, possibly a read error. The V call is TRBV6-1, the J call TRBJ2-7; D unclear. The CDR3 extends over 15 amino acids. Germline CDR1 and CDR2: MNHNS and SASEGT. The CDR3 bases are TGTGTCAGCAGGAGACATCTCGATCGCAACTACGAGCAGTACTTC. Its protein product is CVSRRHLDRNYEQYF.

This chain's CDR3 is CATSEQSGTGEYNEQFF. CDR3 bases: TGTGCCACCAGTGAACAGTCCGGGACAGGGGAATACAATGAGCAGTTCTTC. V usage is TRBV24-1 and J usage is TRBJ2-1, with 10 bases matching TRBD1. The CDR3 is 17 residues long. The V gene end was trimmed by 4 bases and the J gene end by 4 bases; junction bases not matched to a gene: 9. Germline V gene lookup returns CDR1 KGHDR and CDR2 SFDVKD.

The chain is built from TRBV7-2 and TRBJ1-2; 8 nucleotides agree with TRBD1. This CDR3 has 16 residues. The germline CDR1 and CDR2 sequences are SGHTA and FQGNSA. Trimming took 6 bases from V and 5 from J; bases not matched to a gene: 14. The CDR3 sequence is CASSRARGDRSYGYTF. DNA of the CDR3: TGTGCCAGCAGTCGAGCCAGGGGGGACAGGTCATATGGCTACACCTTC.

The chain links TRBV20-1 to TRBJ2-3; D could derive from TRBD1 or TRBD2 (6 bases each). This CDR3 has 15 amino acids. The V and J ends lost 6 bases and 0 bases respectively, with 16 bases between them. Germline V gene lookup returns CDR1 DFQATT and CDR2 SNEGSKA (reference sequence). CDR3 in DNA: TGCAGTGCCCCAACGGGGGCTCTTAGCACAGATACGCAGTATTTT. Amino acid sequence: CSAPTGALSTDTQYF.

This clonotype was seen a few times. The chain is built from TRBV4-3 and TRBJ2-7, with 11 positions matching TRBD1. This CDR3 comprises 15 residues. V shed 0 bases and J 3 bases; nucleotides not matched to a gene: 1. Germline V gene sequence: CDR1 LGHNA, CDR2 YSLEER. CDR3 DNA sequence: TGCGCCAGCAGCCAAGACGGGACAGGGGGCTACGAGCAGTACTTC. As protein: CASSQDGTGGYEQYF.

The chain carries TRBV11-2 and TRBJ1-1, with D hard to call. CDR1 SGHAT and CDR2 FQNNGV come from the germline V gene. The V end was cut by 5 bases, the J end by 4 bases, with 14 bases between. The CDR3 spans 14 residues. The CDR3 is CASSVLNRGTEAFF. The CDR3 DNA sequence: TGTGCCAGCAGCGTCCTGAATCGTGGCACTGAAGCTTTCTTT.

The V call is TRBV4-3, the J call TRBJ2-1; 11 bases match TRBD1. The CDR3 loop spans 18 amino acids. Germline CDR1 reads LGHNA; CDR2 reads YSLEER. V lost 5 bases and J lost 0; bases outside the gene matches: 9. CDR3 sequence reads: CASSLDRGPRRSYNEQFF. The CDR3 nucleotides read TGCGCCAGCAGCTTGGACAGGGGGCCTAGACGCTCCTACAATGAGCAGTTCTTC.

V usage is TRBV20-1 and J usage is TRBJ1-1, with 7 bases identical to TRBD1. The CDR3 totals 13 residues. Per the germline V gene, CDR1 is DFQATT and CDR2 is SNEGSKA (reference sequence). V dropped 7 bases and J dropped 4; count of bases not matched to a gene: 9. In DNA form, the CDR3 reads TGCAGTGTAGAGGGGGCGCGGGGCACTGAAGCTTTCTTT. Translated, it gives CSVEGARGTEAFF.

The chain carries TRBV7-6 and TRBJ1-6, with 8 bases fitting TRBD1. The CDR3 length is 18 residues. The germline V gene has CDR1 SGHVS and CDR2 FNYEAQ. V was pared by 0 bases and J by 9 bases, with 13 bases of the junction left unmatched. The DNA for the CDR3 is TGTGCCAGCAGCTTAGCGCGGTGGCAGGGGGCTCTAGGTTCACCCCTCCACTTT. Its protein product is CASSLARWQGALGSPLHF.

The chain carries TRBV7-2 and TRBJ2-7; D not certain. The CDR3 extends over 15 amino acids. V gave up 5 bases and J gave up 7 bases, with 21 bases separating them. Germline values: CDR1 SGHTA, CDR2 FQGNSA. This CDR3 reads CASSPLLSLPLEQYF. CDR3 nucleotide sequence: TGTGCCAGCAGCCCCCTTTTGAGTCTTCCCCTGGAGCAGTACTTC. The variable domain in full, with the rest retrieved from reference TRBV7-2 and TRBJ2-7, is GAGVSQSPSNKVTEKGKDVELRCDPISGHTALYWYRQSLGQGLEFLIYFQGNSAPDKSGLPSDRFSAERTGGSVSTLTIQRTQQEDSAVYLCASSPLLSLPLEQYFGPGTRLTVT.

This chain uses TRBV5-5 with TRBJ2-7, with 10 bases lining up with TRBD2. Germline V gene sequence: CDR1 SGHKS, CDR2 YYEKEE (reference sequence). This CDR3 is built from 15 residues. Trimming removed 1 base from V and 3 bases from J; junction bases left unmatched: 4. CDR3 nucleotide sequence: TGTGCCAGCAGCTTGAGCGGGGGGGCAGACTACGAGCAGTACTTC. It translates to CASSLSGGADYEQYF.

The V and J genes are TRBV12-3 or TRBV12-4 and TRBJ2-3; D gene ambiguous. Trimming took off 0 bases at V and 2 bases at J, with 9 bases between the two ends. CDR3 length: 15 amino acids. Here the CDR3 DNA reads TGTGCCAGCAGTTTAGCGGCAGTGAACACAGATACGCAGTATTTT. As protein: CASSLAAVNTDTQYF.

This chain links TRBV5-1 with TRBJ2-6; the match to TRBD1 covers 8 bases. Germline loops: CDR1 SGHRS, CDR2 YFSETQ. The CDR3 is 17 residues long. V lost 3 bases to trimming and J lost 2 bases; unmatched junction nucleotides: 7. Here the CDR3 reads CASSSQGGIAGANVLTF. The CDR3 coding sequence is TGCGCCAGCAGCTCACAGGGGGGTATAGCTGGGGCCAACGTCCTGACTTTC.

The chain has TRBV6-5 and TRBJ2-2; D possibly matches TRBD1 or TRBD2 (6 bases each). This CDR3 is 16 amino acids long. Germline CDR1 is MNHEY and CDR2 is SVGAGI. V was trimmed by 6 bases and J by 4 bases, leaving 18 bases between them. The CDR3 DNA sequence: TGTGCCAGCAGCTCACTTGGGGGGCTGGGCACCGGGGAGCTGTTTTTT. This gives the protein CASSSLGGLGTGELFF.

The chain links TRBV11-2 to TRBJ2-5, with a possible D match to TRBD1 (6 bases). The CDR3 runs to 14 residues. V dropped 4 bases and J dropped 1 base, with 10 bases sitting between them. CDR1 is SGHAT, CDR2 FQNNGV, per germline. The CDR3 spells CASSWGPPQETQYF. CDR3 in DNA: TGTGCCAGCAGCTGGGGGCCGCCCCAAGAGACCCAGTACTTC. Together with reference TRBV11-2 and TRBJ2-5, the CDR3 gives the full variable domain: EAGVAQSPRYKIIEKRQSVAFWCNPISGHATLYWYQQILGQGPKLLIQFQNNGVVDDSQLPKDRFSAERLKGVDSTLKIQPAKLEDSAVYLCASSWGPPQETQYFGPGTRLLVL.

This clonotype turned up a few times. The chain couples TRBV29-1 to TRBJ1-6; the D is unclear. Per germline, CDR1 SQVTM and CDR2 ANQGSEA. CDR3 length: 14 amino acids. Trimming took off 5 bases at V and 2 bases at J, with 10 bases between the two ends. CDR3 DNA: TGCAGCGTTCAGGAGGGCCCCTATAATTCACCCCTCCACTTT. As protein: CSVQEGPYNSPLHF.

This rearrangement joins TRBV5-1 to TRBJ2-1; 8 bases line up with TRBD2. The CDR3 consists of 17 residues. V was clipped by 3 bases and J by 8 bases; unmatched bases: 16. From germline, CDR1 is SGHRS and CDR2 YFSETQ. In DNA, the CDR3 is TGCGCCAGCAGCTGGATCACCGGGACTAGGGTTTCGGATGAGCAGTTCTTC. As protein: CASSWITGTRVSDEQFF.

The DNA of the CDR3 is TGTGCCAGCAGCCAAGTTAGTGGCAGGGGCTACGAGCAGTACTTC. This codes for CASSQVSGRGYEQYF. This chain connects TRBV3-1 to TRBJ2-7; a possible D gene is TRBD1 (6 bases). The ends were cut back, 1 base at V and 3 bases at J, with 13 bases in the middle. This CDR3 spans 15 amino acids. Germline-derived CDR1 and CDR2 are LGHDT and YNNKEL (reference sequence).

The chain carries TRBV7-2 and TRBJ1-1; possible D gene TRBD1, 5 bases. The germline CDR1 and CDR2 sequences are SGHTA and FQGNSA. V lost 0 bases and J lost 11, with 19 bases in between. The CDR3 consists of 15 residues. The CDR3 sequence is CASSLAGQGGGVAFF. CDR3 bases: TGTGCCAGCAGCTTAGCGGGGCAGGGCGGGGGAGTCGCTTTCTTT.

The V gene is TRBV20-1, the J gene TRBJ1-2; TRBD1 aligns across 7 bases. The CDR3 runs to 15 residues. Germline lookup yields CDR1 DFQATT and CDR2 SNEGSKA (reference sequence). The ends lost 3 bases at V and 8 bases at J; junction bases unmatched: 15. The CDR3 region is CSASFGGQSFGGYTF. The DNA for the CDR3 is TGCAGTGCTAGTTTTGGGGGACAGTCCTTCGGGGGCTACACCTTC.